The clone carrying this TCR beta chain showed up just a few times. This sample was taken from a study of T cell responses to AZD1222 COVID-19 vaccine. Trimming removed 0 bases from V and 7 bases from J; junction bases left unmatched: 5. CDR3 length equals 15 residues. Germline lookup yields CDR1 MNHNS and CDR2 SASEGT. Here immunoSEQ multiplex PCR was the method, and the copy in TCRdb shows in-frame clones only, minus some. The sample lists more than 150,000 clones, over 80% occurring once. The V gene is TRBV6-1, the J gene TRBJ1-4; TRBD1 agrees at 7 bases. The sequencing here drew on peripheral blood, taken on day 0 of AZD1222 vaccination. The clonotype originates from an adult in good health. Written as DNA, the CDR3 is TGTGCCAGCAGTGAAGCGAGAGGGGGCCTTGAAAAACTGTTTTTT. Protein product: CASSEARGGLEKLFF.